Below are 30 T cell receptor beta chains sequenced from a single sample in a study of CD8+ T cells in alopecia areata. TCR sequencing used cDNA made by reverse transcription of extracted RNA. Assay used: immunoSEQ multiplex PCR; TCRdb lists only in-frame clones, some missing. The profile shows 30,000 to 40,000 clones, nearly 55% of them singletons. It was for 4 to 6 patients that CD4+ cells were sorted into CD25+CD127- cells. Input material: CD4+ Tregs sorted from blood. These receptor sequences come from a human donor with alopecia areata.

In DNA, the CDR3 is TGTGCCAGCACCCCGGTTGCAGGATCTTATGGCTACACCTTC. Translated: CASTPVAGSYGYTF. The chain recombines TRBV6-4 with TRBJ1-2; D is unresolved. The CDR3 extends over 14 amino acids. Trimming took 7 bases from V and 5 from J, leaving 17 bases between them. Germline V gene data show CDR1 as MRHNA and CDR2 as SNTAGT.

The chain carries TRBV7-2 and TRBJ1-6; D might be TRBD1 (6 bases). Germline V gene data show CDR1 as SGHTA and CDR2 as FQGNSA. Deletions cut 2 bases from V and 9 bases from J, with 17 bases between. The CDR3 is made up of 16 amino acids. The CDR3 region has the DNA TGTGCCAGCAGCTTATTAGGGGCCAGGGGCGGTTCACCCCTCCACTTT. This codes for CASSLLGARGGSPLHF.

This clone was detected a few times. This chain uses TRBV2 with TRBJ2-7; 10 bases align to TRBD2. Trimming at V came to 6 bases and at J to 0 bases, leaving 5 bases not matched to a gene. The V gene's germline CDR1 is SNHLY and CDR2 FYNNEI. This CDR3 is 15 amino acids long. The CDR3 spells CASRPLAGDSYEQYF. The DNA of the CDR3 is TGTGCCAGCAGGCCCCTAGCGGGAGACTCCTACGAGCAGTACTTC.

This clone has only a few counts. The chain carries TRBV7-9 and TRBJ2-5; D is unresolved. V was trimmed by 0 bases and J by 4 bases, leaving 15 bases between them. Germline V gives CDR1 SEHNR, CDR2 FQNEAQ (reference sequence). The CDR3 consists of 16 residues. For the CDR3, the DNA is TGTGCCAGCAGCTTAGCCGCTGGAGTTTTAGGAGAGACCCAGTACTTC. This sequence encodes CASSLAAGVLGETQYF.

The chain couples TRBV30 to TRBJ2-1, with D uncertain. Deletions cut 0 bases from V and 5 bases from J, with 14 bases between. Germline V gene data show CDR1 as GTSNPN and CDR2 as SVGIG (reference sequence). The CDR3 covers 15 residues. DNA of the CDR3: TGTGCCTGGAGTGTGAGGCGTTATAGGAACAATGAGCAGTTCTTC. Translating it yields CAWSVRRYRNNEQFF.

This chain uses TRBV5-6 with TRBJ1-1, with 7 bases fitting TRBD1. Germline V CDR1 and CDR2: SGHDT, YYEEEE. Unmatched junction bases numbered 12, after V lost 0 bases and J lost 4 bases. CDR3 length: 17 residues. The CDR3 nucleotides read TGTGCCAGCAGCTTGGTCAGGGGGTCAGACAGGTTCACTGAAGCTTTCTTT. Its protein product is CASSLVRGSDRFTEAFF.

The rearrangement joins TRBV29-1 to TRBJ2-1; the match to TRBD2 covers 8 bases. Per the germline V gene, CDR1 is SQVTM and CDR2 is ANQGSEA. V shed 7 bases and J 0 bases; nucleotides not matched to a gene: 17. The CDR3 consists of 18 residues. CDR3 sequence (DNA): TGCAGCGCCAAAACCCGACTAGCGAGAATGAGCTCCTACAATGAGCAGTTCTTC. Translation: CSAKTRLARMSSYNEQFF.

This clone was observed a handful of times. The chain carries TRBV7-2 and TRBJ2-5; 9 bases map to TRBD2. This CDR3 comprises 16 residues. Trimming took 5 bases from V and 6 from J; bases not matched to a gene: 13. Germline V gene lookup returns CDR1 SGHTA and CDR2 FQGNSA. In nucleotides, the CDR3 is TGTGCCAGCAGCCCTAGGGGACTAGCTACGCACAAGACCCAGTACTTC. Protein sequence: CASSPRGLATHKTQYF.

V gene TRBV27 combines with J gene TRBJ2-5; 8 bases match TRBD2. Germline CDR1 is MNHEY and CDR2 is SMNVEV (reference sequence). CDR3 size: 14 residues. Losses at the gene ends were 6 bases for V and 4 bases for J; bases not matched to a gene: 7. The CDR3 nucleotides read TGTGCCAGCAGCCGCCGGGGGGGGGCAGAGACCCAGTACTTC. This codes for CASSRRGGAETQYF.

The rearrangement joins TRBV27 to TRBJ2-7; 9 bases are a match to TRBD1. From germline, CDR1 is MNHEY and CDR2 SMNVEV (reference sequence). Losses at the gene ends were 5 bases for V and 6 bases for J; bases not matched to a gene: 8. The CDR3 covers 14 residues. CDR3: CASSRWTGEGEQYF. The CDR3 DNA follows: TGTGCCAGCAGTCGATGGACAGGGGAGGGCGAGCAGTACTTC.

The chain carries TRBV7-8 and TRBJ2-4; 7 nucleotides agree with TRBD2. Germline V gene lookup returns CDR1 SGHVS and CDR2 FQNEAQ. Trimming took 0 bases from V and 7 from J; bases not matched to a gene: 6. CDR3 size: 15 residues. CDR3 DNA sequence: TGTGCCAGCAGCTTAGCCGGTTTGGGGGGGAACATTCAGTACTTC. Its translation: CASSLAGLGGNIQYF. Based on the CDR3 plus reference TRBV7-8 and TRBJ2-4, the full variable domain is GAGVSQSPRYKVAKRGQDVALRCDPISGHVSLFWYQQALGQGPEFLTYFQNEAQLDKSGLPSDRFFAERPEGSVSTLKIQRTQQEDSAVYLCASSLAGLGGNIQYFGAGTRLSVL.

The rearrangement uses TRBV9 and TRBJ2-2, with 8 bases fitting TRBD2. V shed 5 bases and J 0 bases; nucleotides not matched to a gene: 0. CDR3 length: 14 amino acids. Germline V gene data show CDR1 as SGDLS and CDR2 as YYNGEE. The CDR3: CASRLAANTGELFF. As DNA, the CDR3 is TGTGCCAGCAGACTAGCGGCGAACACCGGGGAGCTGTTTTTT.

The J gene is TRBJ2-5, the V gene TRBV7-8; D is ambiguous. There are 13 residues in the CDR3. The V gene's germline CDR1 is SGHVS and CDR2 FQNEAQ. Trimming stripped 1 base from V and 6 bases from J, with 9 bases between. The CDR3 reads CASSLGPEQTQYF. In DNA form, the CDR3 reads TGTGCCAGCAGCTTAGGACCAGAACAGACCCAGTACTTC. Full variable domain (remainder filled in from reference TRBV7-8 and TRBJ2-5): GAGVSQSPRYKVAKRGQDVALRCDPISGHVSLFWYQQALGQGPEFLTYFQNEAQLDKSGLPSDRFFAERPEGSVSTLKIQRTQQEDSAVYLCASSLGPEQTQYFGPGTRLLVL.

Sample share makes this clone medium-sized (0.01 to 0.1%). The chain links TRBV7-2 to TRBJ2-7; D uncertain. The CDR3 sequence is 12 residues long. Looked up from germline, CDR1 is SGHTA and CDR2 is FQGNSA. V was pared by 3 bases and J by 0 bases, with 3 bases between. CDR3: CASSFRSYEQYF. The CDR3 region has the DNA TGTGCCAGCAGCTTTCGCTCCTACGAGCAGTACTTC.

The gene calls are TRBV7-2 and TRBJ1-5; 7 bases fit TRBD1. The CDR3 runs 14 residues. J gave up 6 bases and V 4 bases, and 6 bases lay outside the gene matches. Per the germline V gene, CDR1 is SGHTA and CDR2 is FQGNSA. DNA of the CDR3: TGTGCCAGCAGCTCACGGCCAGGGGGTCAGCCCCAGCATTTT. It encodes CASSSRPGGQPQHF. Using reference TRBV7-2 and TRBJ1-5 for the parts outside the CDR3, the full variable domain is GAGVSQSPSNKVTEKGKDVELRCDPISGHTALYWYRQSLGQGLEFLIYFQGNSAPDKSGLPSDRFSAERTGGSVSTLTIQRTQQEDSAVYLCASSSRPGGQPQHFGDGTRLSIL.

This clone was observed a few times. The V call is TRBV29-1, the J call TRBJ1-2, with no clear D. Germline V gives CDR1 SQVTM, CDR2 ANQGSEA. This CDR3 spans 12 amino acids. CDR3 amino acids: CTSCPTNYGYTF. In nucleotides, the CDR3 is TGCACCTCATGCCCGACTAACTATGGCTACACCTTC.

This clone was seen only a few times. The genes are TRBV7-2 and TRBJ2-5; D is perhaps TRBD1 (5 bases). V was shortened by 0 bases and J by 6 bases, with 17 bases between the two germline ends. The CDR3 runs to 16 residues. Germline-derived CDR1 and CDR2 are SGHTA and FQGNSA. DNA for the CDR3: TGTGCCAGCAGCTTAGCTGGTCAGGGTGGGGATAAGACCCAGTACTTC. The encoded protein is CASSLAGQGGDKTQYF.

This clone appeared a few times. The rearrangement links TRBV4-1 to TRBJ1-2; 10 bases are a match to TRBD1. Trimming took 5 bases from V and 4 from J; bases not matched to a gene: 7. Germline V gene data show CDR1 as MGHRA and CDR2 as YSYEKL. The CDR3 contains 15 residues. The CDR3 nucleotides read TGCGCCAGCAGCAATGCCGGGACAGGGGTCTATGGCTACACCTTC. Encoded protein: CASSNAGTGVYGYTF.

The V and J genes are TRBV7-2 and TRBJ2-6; D is undetermined. The CDR3 extends over 14 amino acids. Between the trimmed V and J ends, which lost 1 base and 5 bases, there was a span of 6 bases. CDR1 SGHTA and CDR2 FQGNSA come from the germline V gene. CDR3 sequence: CASSLGGWANVLTF. DNA of the CDR3: TGTGCCAGCAGCTTAGGAGGATGGGCCAACGTCCTGACTTTC.

The gene calls are TRBV28 and TRBJ2-1; 9 bases are a match to TRBD1. The J segment lost 12 bases and the V segment lost 6 bases, leaving 21 bases of the junction unmatched. The germline V gene has CDR1 MDHEN and CDR2 SYDVKM. The CDR3 is 17 residues long. CDR3 DNA sequence: TGTGCCAGCAGAAGGACAGGGGTAATCTTGAATAGATATGGGCAGTTCTTC. Amino acids: CASRRTGVILNRYGQFF. Full variable domain (missing parts from reference TRBV28 and TRBJ2-1): DVKVTQSSRYLVKRTGEKVFLECVQDMDHENMFWYRQDPGLGLRLIYFSYDVKMKEKGDIPEGYSVSREKKERFSLILESASTNQTSMYLCASRRTGVILNRYGQFFGPGTRLTVL.

This chain links TRBV29-1 with TRBJ2-1; 8 bases match TRBD1. V lost 6 bases, J lost 9 bases, and 7 bases stayed unmatched. This CDR3 contains 12 residues. Germline assignment: CDR1 SQVTM and CDR2 ANQGSEA. DNA of the CDR3: TGCAGCGTCGGACAGGGTAAGAGTGAGCAGTTCTTC. This translates into CSVGQGKSEQFF.

The genes are TRBV7-8 and TRBJ2-3; 14 bases align to TRBD2. The length of the CDR3 is 16 residues. Unmatched junction bases numbered 5, after V lost 5 bases and J lost 4 bases. Per germline, CDR1 SGHVS and CDR2 FQNEAQ. CDR3 sequence (DNA): TGTGCCAGCAGCCCGGGACTAGCGGGAGTAGCAGATACGCAGTATTTT. It translates to CASSPGLAGVADTQYF.

J is TRBJ2-7 and V is TRBV14; D is possibly TRBD1 (6 bases). CDR3 length equals 15 residues. Trimming removed 3 bases at V and 0 bases at J, with 12 bases between. CDR1 and CDR2 (germline): SGHDN, FVKESK. Written as DNA, the CDR3 is TGTGCCAGCAGCCAGACAGGACGGGGCTCCTACGAGCAGTACTTC. Translated, it gives CASSQTGRGSYEQYF.

The rearrangement uses TRBV7-2 and TRBJ1-2; 7 nucleotides match TRBD1. Trimming at V came to 5 bases and at J to 6 bases, leaving 6 bases not matched to a gene. Germline V gene data show CDR1 as SGHTA and CDR2 as FQGNSA. This CDR3 comprises 13 residues. The CDR3 nucleotides are TGTGCCAGCAGCGCGACAGGGACGGATGGCTACACCTTC. This encodes CASSATGTDGYTF.

The chain links TRBV27 to TRBJ1-1; D is perhaps TRBD1 (5 bases). Trimming cost V 6 bases and J 1 base, with 15 bases left between them. Germline CDR1 and CDR2: MNHEY and SMNVEV (reference sequence). The CDR3 consists of 15 residues. The CDR3 DNA follows: TGTGCCAGCAGCGGGAGGGGTGGGACGAACACTGAAGCTTTCTTT. This translates into CASSGRGGTNTEAFF.

This clone was picked up a small number of times. This chain connects TRBV6-6 to TRBJ2-5, with TRBD1 matching 8 bases. The J call could be wrong; TRBJ2-7 is a better fit for the DNA end. This CDR3 contains 14 residues. CDR1 is MNHNY and CDR2 is SVGAGI in the germline V gene (reference sequence). CDR3: CASSYGTGNYEQYF. The CDR3 nucleotides are TGTGCCAGCAGCTACGGGACAGGCAACTACGAGCAGTACTTC.

The chain links TRBV6-1 to TRBJ1-3; the D gene is possibly TRBD1 (6 bases). The CDR3 runs to 15 residues. With 2 bases removed from V and 2 bases from J, the gap between germline ends came to 10 bases. The germline V gene has CDR1 MNHNS and CDR2 SASEGT. The CDR3 sequence is CASSESGAAGNTIYF. Here the CDR3 DNA reads TGTGCCAGCAGTGAATCGGGGGCTGCTGGAAACACCATATATTTT.

The chain combines TRBV4-2 with TRBJ2-7; 7 positions agree with TRBD1. CDR3 length: 17 amino acids. The V segment lost 0 bases and the J segment 3 bases; nucleotides outside the gene matches: 11. Germline V gives CDR1 LGHNA, CDR2 YNFKEQ. Here the CDR3 DNA reads TGTGCCAGCAGCCAAGACGGTTCGGGGACAGCAAACTACGAGCAGTACTTC. Its translation: CASSQDGSGTANYEQYF.

This clone was counted once. The chain couples TRBV4-2 to TRBJ2-1, with 10 positions matching TRBD2. V shed 2 bases and J 8 bases; nucleotides not matched to a gene: 6. This CDR3 comprises 15 residues. Per the germline V gene, CDR1 is LGHNA and CDR2 is YNFKEQ. The CDR3 DNA sequence: TGTGCCAGCAGCCAACCTAGCGGGAGAAGCCATGAGCAGTTCTTC. This codes for CASSQPSGRSHEQFF.

V and J are TRBV18 and TRBJ2-7; D is unclear. CDR3 length: 12 residues. Germline CDR1 reads KGHSH; CDR2 reads LQKENI. Trimming left V 1 base short and J 2 bases short, with 3 bases between. The CDR3 loop reads CASSPQTYEQYF. The CDR3 region has the DNA TGTGCCAGCTCACCACAGACCTACGAGCAGTACTTC.